One sample yielded the 17 T cell receptor beta chains listed below, sequenced in a study of T cell responses to AZD1222 COVID-19 vaccine. The assay was immunoSEQ multiplex PCR, and TCRdb's table has in-frame clones only and misses some. The sample holds around 77,000 clones, 80% to 90% seen once. This specimen was peripheral blood, taken on day 0 of AZD1222 vaccination. Receptors originate from an adult in good health.

This clone was counted only a few times. The J gene is TRBJ1-4, the V gene TRBV5-8; 9 bases align to TRBD1. J was trimmed by 7 bases and V by 3 bases; bases with no gene match: 7. The germline CDR1 and CDR2 sequences are SGHTS and YDEGEE. This CDR3 is built from 15 residues. The CDR3 is CASSWDDRGTEKLFF. The CDR3, as DNA: TGTGCCAGCAGCTGGGATGACAGGGGGACTGAAAAACTGTTTTTT. The variable domain in full, completed from reference TRBV5-8 and TRBJ1-4, reads EAGVTQSPTHLIKTRGQQATLRCSPISGHTSVYWYQQALGLGLQFLLWYDEGEERNRGNFPPRFSGRQFPNYSSELNVNALELEDSALYLCASSWDDRGTEKLFFGSGTQLSVL.

The chain combines TRBV6-5 with TRBJ2-7; a possible D gene is TRBD1 (6 bases). There are 12 residues in the CDR3. From germline, CDR1 is MNHEY and CDR2 SVGAGI. Trimming cost V 6 bases and J 0 bases, with 6 bases left between them. CDR3 bases: TGTGCCAGCAGGGACAGCTCCTACGAGCAGTACTTC. Protein: CASRDSSYEQYF.

The CDR3 DNA reads TGTGCCAGCAGTGAAGAGGGGGGAGGAAGGGCTGAAGCTTTCTTT. It yields the protein CASSEEGGGRAEAFF. V and J are TRBV2 and TRBJ1-1, with D possibly TRBD1 on 6 matching bases. CDR1 SNHLY and CDR2 FYNNEI come from the germline V gene. V lost 1 base, J lost 6 bases, and 15 bases lay in between. The CDR3 covers 15 residues.

This chain joins TRBV4-1 and TRBJ2-7; D gene uncertain. CDR1 and CDR2 (germline): MGHRA, YSYEKL. Trimming took 0 bases from V and 3 from J, leaving 12 bases between them. CDR3 length: 15 amino acids. CDR3 sequence: CASSQDSNGVYEQYF. CDR3 nucleotides: TGCGCCAGCAGCCAAGATTCAAACGGAGTCTACGAGCAGTACTTC.

In its sample, this clone was seen a few times. The J gene is TRBJ2-7, the V gene TRBV5-8, with D maybe TRBD2 (6 bases). The CDR3 has 13 residues. V lost 0 bases and J 6 bases, leaving 10 bases between the germline ends. Germline CDR1 SGHTS, CDR2 YDEGEE. CDR3 sequence (DNA): TGTGCCAGCAGCTTGGTGGGGGGACGCGAGCAGTACTTC. Amino acid sequence: CASSLVGGREQYF.

The J gene is TRBJ1-3, the V gene TRBV5-1; tentatively, D is TRBD1 (5 bases). This CDR3 is built from 16 residues. Trimming removed 4 bases at V and 2 bases at J, with 16 bases between. Germline assignment: CDR1 SGHRS and CDR2 YFSETQ. CDR3 coding DNA: TGCGCCAGCAGCACGTCGATTTCAGGGACTGGAAACACCATATATTTT. This gives the protein CASSTSISGTGNTIYF.

This chain links TRBV10-3 with TRBJ2-7; D is ambiguous. The CDR3 totals 14 residues. Trimming removed 7 bases at V and 7 bases at J, with 20 bases between. In germline, CDR1 is ENHRY, CDR2 SYGVKD. The CDR3 spells CAIKGESGVREQYF. In nucleotides, the CDR3 is TGTGCCATCAAGGGTGAAAGTGGGGTTAGGGAGCAGTACTTC.

This clone was seen only a few times. CDR3 in DNA: TGTGCCAGCACCATCGGCGGGAGAGGGACCTACGAGCAGTACTTC. Translation: CASTIGGRGTYEQYF. The genes are TRBV7-8 and TRBJ2-7, with 7 bases aligning to TRBD2. The CDR3 loop spans 15 amino acids. The V gene end was trimmed by 7 bases and the J gene end by 2 bases; junction bases not matched to a gene: 11. Germline CDR1 is SGHVS and CDR2 is FQNEAQ.

With regard to this clone: One end of the junction varies from germline; a read error may be responsible. This chain links TRBV18 with TRBJ1-1; D uncertain. CDR3 length: 16 residues. Germline CDR1 KGHSH, CDR2 LQKENI. CDR3 nucleotide sequence: TGTGCCAGCTCACCAAGAAGCCGAGTCCTGAAGACTGAAGCTTTCTTT. Translated: CASSPRSRVLKTEAFF.

The CDR3 region has the DNA TGTGCCATCAGTGAGAGCGGGGGGACTAACAATGAGCAGTTCTTC. It specifies CAISESGGTNNEQFF. V usage is TRBV10-3 and J usage is TRBJ2-1; TRBD2 matches 9 bases. The junction had 4 bases not matched to a gene; V was cut back by 2 bases and J by 5 bases. CDR3 length: 15 residues. Germline V lookup: CDR1 ENHRY, CDR2 SYGVKD.

This rearrangement joins TRBV5-4 to TRBJ2-2, with a tentative D call TRBD1 (5 bases). This CDR3 spans 14 amino acids. Germline V lookup: CDR1 SGHNT, CDR2 YYREEE (reference sequence). V was shortened by 8 bases and J by 0 bases, with 11 bases between the two germline ends. The CDR3 DNA reads as TGTGCCAGACAGGTTGCCCCGAACACCGGGGAGCTGTTTTTT. The encoded protein is CARQVAPNTGELFF.

The V and J genes are TRBV7-9 and TRBJ1-2; possibly TRBD1 for D (6 bases). The ends were cut back, 2 bases at V and 4 bases at J, with 8 bases in the middle. The length of the CDR3 is 13 residues. Per the germline V gene, CDR1 is SEHNR and CDR2 is FQNEAQ (reference sequence). The CDR3 coding sequence is TGTGCCAGCAGCTTATCGGACAGCTATGGCTACACCTTC. It translates to CASSLSDSYGYTF.

In this sample, this clone turned up once. This rearrangement joins TRBV6-1 to TRBJ2-2; D call uncertain. CDR3 length: 15 residues. From germline, CDR1 is MNHNS and CDR2 SASEGT. The V gene lost 1 base and the J gene lost 0 bases, with 6 bases spanning the gap. CDR3 nucleotides: TGTGCCAGCAGTGAAGGGAACGCGAACACCGGGGAGCTGTTTTTT. Translated: CASSEGNANTGELFF.

This sequence joins TRBV24-1 and TRBJ1-5; 9 bases fit TRBD1. The CDR3 spans 15 residues. The V gene's germline CDR1 is KGHDR and CDR2 SFDVKD. V lost 5 bases to trimming and J lost 9 bases; unmatched junction nucleotides: 10. This CDR3 is CATSVLGQGFWPQHF. CDR3 in DNA: TGTGCCACCAGTGTTCTTGGACAGGGGTTTTGGCCCCAGCATTTT.

The chain carries TRBV7-9 and TRBJ1-4, with D unclear. The CDR3 runs to 16 residues. The V end was cut by 2 bases, the J end by 0 bases, with 10 bases between. Germline CDR1 reads SEHNR; CDR2 reads FQNEAQ (reference sequence). The CDR3 sequence is CASSLRGGATNEKLFF. The CDR3 DNA reads as TGTGCCAGCAGCTTAAGAGGCGGGGCAACTAATGAAAAACTGTTTTTT.

This rearrangement joins TRBV5-6 to TRBJ2-1, with D perhaps TRBD2 (6 bases). The length of the CDR3 is 15 residues. Germline CDR1 reads SGHDT; CDR2 reads YYEEEE. V gave up 4 bases and J gave up 1 base, with 12 bases separating them. The CDR3 DNA follows: TGTGCCAGCAGCCTACTAGCTGATTCCTACAATGAGCAGTTCTTC. It translates to CASSLLADSYNEQFF.

The chain links TRBV12-3 or TRBV12-4 to TRBJ1-2, with D uncertain. The CDR3 extends over 13 amino acids. V shed 1 base and J shed 8 bases, with 11 bases lying between them. CDR3 coding DNA: TGTGCCAGCAGTTTAGAGACCAGTTGGGGCTACACCTTC. Protein sequence: CASSLETSWGYTF.